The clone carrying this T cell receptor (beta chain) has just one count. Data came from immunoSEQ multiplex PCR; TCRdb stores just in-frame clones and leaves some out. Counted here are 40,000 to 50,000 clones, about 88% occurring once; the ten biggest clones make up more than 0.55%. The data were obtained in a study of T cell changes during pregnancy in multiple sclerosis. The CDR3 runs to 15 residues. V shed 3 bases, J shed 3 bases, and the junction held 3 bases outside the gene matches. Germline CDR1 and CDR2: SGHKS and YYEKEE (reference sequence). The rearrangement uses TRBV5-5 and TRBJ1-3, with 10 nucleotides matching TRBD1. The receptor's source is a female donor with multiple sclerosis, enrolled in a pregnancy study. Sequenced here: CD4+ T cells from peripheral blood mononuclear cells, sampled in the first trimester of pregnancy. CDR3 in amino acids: CASSWGQGSGNTIYF. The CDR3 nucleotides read TGTGCCAGCAGCTGGGGACAGGGGAGTGGAAACACCATATATTTT.